A selection of T cell receptor beta chains follows, all from one sample in a study of T cell repertoires in cytomegalovirus infection. TCRdb fed the reads into MiXCR, producing one record per CDR3 protein. Among over 450,000 distinct CDR3 sequences listed, roughly 10% were seen once. Sequenced material: PBMCs. These receptors were taken from a human donor in good health (CMV status not recorded). Some clones in this sample may be carry-over from other donors' samples. CDR3s include the opening cysteine and the closing phenylalanine or tryptophan. The order of the fields is V gene, clone size, J gene, D gene, CDR3 protein, CDR3 DNA. D genes are given only for firm matches. Clone size, where shown, is once, few, many, or a class for clones that have expanded.

V gene: TRBV9
clone size: many
J gene: TRBJ1-1
D gene: .
CDR3 protein: CASSSLTGENTEAFF
CDR3 DNA: TGTGCCAGCAGCTCACTGACGGGGGAGAACACTGAAGCTTTCTTT

V gene: TRBV28
clone size: .
J gene: TRBJ2-1
D gene: TRBD2
CDR3 protein: CASSKTGGLNEQFF
CDR3 DNA: TGTGCCAGCAGTAAAACGGGGGGGCTCAATGAGCAGTTCTTC

V gene: TRBV13
clone size: .
J gene: TRBJ1-2
D gene: TRBD1
CDR3 protein: CASSLEGQGHGYTF
CDR3 DNA: TGTGCCAGCAGCTTAGAGGGACAGGGGCATGGCTACACCTTC

V gene: TRBV7-8
clone size: many
J gene: TRBJ1-2
D gene: .
CDR3 protein: CASSFGLGQYGYTF
CDR3 DNA: TGTGCCAGCAGCTTCGGCCTCGGACAGTATGGCTACACCTTC

V gene: TRBV15
clone size: many
J gene: TRBJ2-1
D gene: .
CDR3 protein: CATSRLTAEQFF
CDR3 DNA: TGTGCCACCAGTCGCCTCACGGCTGAGCAGTTCTTC

V gene: TRBV7-3
clone size: many
J gene: TRBJ1-1
D gene: .
CDR3 protein: CASSLQGWGKAFF
CDR3 DNA: TGTGCCAGCAGCTTACAGGGTTGGGGAAAGGCTTTCTTT

V gene: TRBV4-1
clone size: .
J gene: TRBJ1-1
D gene: TRBD1
CDR3 protein: CASNQPGQGGTEAFF
CDR3 DNA: TGCGCCAGCAACCAACCGGGGCAGGGGGGAACTGAAGCTTTCTTT

V gene: TRBV6-6
clone size: many
J gene: TRBJ2-3
D gene: .
CDR3 protein: CASSLTSKSDTQYF
CDR3 DNA: TGTGCCAGCAGTCTGACTAGTAAGTCAGATACGCAGTATTTT

V gene: TRBV11-3
clone size: many
J gene: TRBJ2-7
D gene: TRBD1
CDR3 protein: CASSLEGTGKEQYF
CDR3 DNA: TGTGCCAGCAGCTTAGAAGGGACAGGCAAAGAGCAGTACTTC

V gene: TRBV6-1
clone size: few
J gene: TRBJ1-2
D gene: .
CDR3 protein: CASSATGPYGYTF
CDR3 DNA: TGTGCCAGCAGTGCTACAGGCCCCTATGGCTACACCTTC

V gene: TRBV14
clone size: .
J gene: TRBJ1-6
D gene: .
CDR3 protein: CASSHFLDIAKGSPLHF
CDR3 DNA: TGTGCCAGCAGCCACTTTCTGGACATCGCTAAGGGTTCACCCCTCCACTTT

V gene: TRBV25-1
clone size: few
J gene: TRBJ2-1
D gene: TRBD2
CDR3 protein: CASSETGGGYNEQFF
CDR3 DNA: TGTGCCAGCAGTGAAACGGGAGGAGGCTACAATGAGCAGTTCTTC

V gene: TRBV11-2
clone size: many
J gene: TRBJ2-7
D gene: .
CDR3 protein: CASSFGVEGYEQYF
CDR3 DNA: TGTGCCAGCAGCTTTGGGGTGGAGGGCTACGAGCAGTACTTC

V gene: TRBV30
clone size: few
J gene: TRBJ1-5
D gene: .
CDR3 protein: CAWRGVGHHQPQHF
CDR3 DNA: TGTGCCTGGAGGGGGGTGGGGCATCACCAGCCCCAGCATTTT

V gene: TRBV20-1
clone size: many
J gene: TRBJ2-7
D gene: .
CDR3 protein: CSARLWPQGAYEQYF
CDR3 DNA: TGCAGTGCTAGGCTCTGGCCACAGGGTGCCTACGAGCAGTACTTC

V gene: TRBV2
clone size: many
J gene: TRBJ1-2
D gene: TRBD1
CDR3 protein: CASSEYRGALSGYTF
CDR3 DNA: TGTGCCAGCAGTGAATACAGGGGCGCATTATCCGGCTACACCTTC

V gene: TRBV12-3/TRBV12-4
clone size: many
J gene: TRBJ2-7
D gene: .
CDR3 protein: CASSLGRRRAEQYF
CDR3 DNA: TGTGCCAGCAGTTTAGGCCGGAGGAGGGCAGAGCAGTACTTC

V gene: TRBV7-8
clone size: many
J gene: TRBJ2-1
D gene: .
CDR3 protein: CASSLVTAGSSSYNEQFF
CDR3 DNA: TGTGCCAGCAGCTTAGTAACCGCAGGCTCGAGCTCCTACAATGAGCAGTTCTTC

V gene: TRBV5-1
clone size: .
J gene: TRBJ2-3
D gene: .
CDR3 protein: CASSFGASTDTQYF
CDR3 DNA: TGCGCCAGCAGCTTCGGTGCTAGCACAGATACGCAGTATTTT

V gene: TRBV7-3
clone size: many
J gene: TRBJ1-1
D gene: .
CDR3 protein: CASSSTSMNTEAFF
CDR3 DNA: TGTGCCAGCAGCTCGACTTCGATGAACACTGAAGCTTTCTTT

V gene: TRBV28
clone size: many
J gene: TRBJ2-1
D gene: TRBD1
CDR3 protein: CASSLSPGQGALEPFF
CDR3 DNA: TGTGCCAGCAGTTTATCCCCGGGACAGGGTGCCCTAGAACCGTTCTTC

V gene: TRBV18
clone size: many
J gene: TRBJ2-3
D gene: TRBD1
CDR3 protein: CASSPSQQGAAQPDTQYF
CDR3 DNA: TGTGCCAGCTCACCATCCCAACAGGGGGCAGCCCAGCCAGATACGCAGTATTTT

V gene: TRBV6-5
clone size: many
J gene: TRBJ1-2
D gene: .
CDR3 protein: CASSSHQGSNGYTF
CDR3 DNA: TGTGCCAGCAGTTCCCATCAGGGGAGTAATGGCTACACCTTC

V gene: TRBV20-1
clone size: many
J gene: TRBJ2-6
D gene: .
CDR3 protein: CSASLGGANVLTF
CDR3 DNA: TGCAGTGCTAGCTTAGGCGGGGCCAACGTCCTGACTTTC

V gene: TRBV20-1
clone size: .
J gene: TRBJ2-2
D gene: .
CDR3 protein: CSARDQRGHGTGELFF
CDR3 DNA: TGCAGTGCTAGAGATCAAAGGGGCCATGGGACCGGGGAGCTGTTTTTT

V gene: TRBV7-2
clone size: many
J gene: TRBJ2-7
D gene: .
CDR3 protein: CASTPGRTYEQYF
CDR3 DNA: TGTGCCAGCACCCCGGGAAGGACCTACGAGCAGTACTTC

V gene: TRBV7-6
clone size: many
J gene: TRBJ2-1
D gene: TRBD2
CDR3 protein: CASSLMGLAGGSSYNEQFF
CDR3 DNA: TGTGCCAGCAGCCTCATGGGGCTAGCGGGAGGGAGCTCCTACAATGAGCAGTTCTTC

V gene: TRBV10-3
clone size: few
J gene: TRBJ2-1
D gene: .
CDR3 protein: CAIRTRTGGPNEQFF
CDR3 DNA: TGTGCCATCAGGACTAGGACCGGGGGGCCGAATGAGCAGTTCTTC

V gene: TRBV19
clone size: few
J gene: TRBJ2-2
D gene: .
CDR3 protein: CASSISQANTGELFF
CDR3 DNA: TGTGCCAGTAGTATCTCACAGGCGAACACCGGGGAGCTGTTTTTT

V gene: TRBV9
clone size: many
J gene: TRBJ1-5
D gene: .
CDR3 protein: CASSVDGRTGQPQHF
CDR3 DNA: TGTGCCAGCAGCGTAGACGGGCGGACGGGTCAGCCCCAGCATTTT

V gene: TRBV19
clone size: .
J gene: TRBJ2-3
D gene: TRBD2
CDR3 protein: CASPPTGLAGVGDTQYF
CDR3 DNA: TGTGCCAGCCCCCCTACGGGGCTAGCGGGAGTAGGGGATACGCAGTATTTT

V gene: TRBV5-4
clone size: few
J gene: TRBJ2-1
D gene: TRBD2
CDR3 protein: CAIGSGSSYEQFF
CDR3 DNA: TGTGCCATCGGGAGCGGGAGTTCGTATGAGCAGTTCTTC

V gene: TRBV6-6
clone size: few
J gene: TRBJ2-3
D gene: TRBD2
CDR3 protein: CASSGLAVDLSTDTQYF
CDR3 DNA: TGTGCCAGCAGCGGACTAGCGGTCGACCTTAGCACAGATACGCAGTATTTT

V gene: TRBV3-1
clone size: .
J gene: TRBJ1-3
D gene: TRBD1
CDR3 protein: CASSPRGADTIYF
CDR3 DNA: TGTGCCAGCAGCCCCAGGGGGGCAGACACCATATATTTT

V gene: TRBV7-9
clone size: many
J gene: TRBJ1-2
D gene: .
CDR3 protein: CASSLVPRRGISYYGYTF
CDR3 DNA: TGTGCCAGCAGCTTGGTCCCGAGGAGGGGAATAAGTTACTATGGCTACACCTTC

V gene: TRBV20-1
clone size: once
J gene: TRBJ2-1
D gene: TRBD2
CDR3 protein: CSAPGLAGDEQFF
CDR3 DNA: TGCAGTGCCCCGGGACTAGCGGGAGATGAGCAGTTCTTC

V gene: TRBV12-3/TRBV12-4
clone size: .
J gene: TRBJ1-3
D gene: .
CDR3 protein: CASSLGEPAGNTIYF
CDR3 DNA: TGTGCCAGCAGTTTAGGGGAGCCTGCTGGAAACACCATATATTTT

V gene: TRBV3-1
clone size: many
J gene: TRBJ2-5
D gene: .
CDR3 protein: CASSQGVAAYQETQYF
CDR3 DNA: TGTGCCAGCAGCCAAGGGGTAGCGGCCTACCAAGAGACCCAGTACTTC

V gene: TRBV15
clone size: few
J gene: TRBJ1-5
D gene: .
CDR3 protein: CATSGGGFGNQPQHF
CDR3 DNA: TGTGCCACCAGTGGGGGGGGATTCGGCAATCAGCCCCAGCATTTT

V gene: TRBV12-3/TRBV12-4
clone size: many
J gene: TRBJ2-3
D gene: TRBD2
CDR3 protein: CASSKTLAGGTDTQYF
CDR3 DNA: TGTGCCAGCAGTAAAACCTTAGCGGGAGGCACAGATACGCAGTATTTT

V gene: TRBV20-1
clone size: few
J gene: TRBJ1-1
D gene: .
CDR3 protein: CSAPPAGYTEAFF
CDR3 DNA: TGCAGTGCTCCCCCGGCGGGGTACACTGAAGCTTTCTTT

V gene: TRBV19
clone size: many
J gene: TRBJ2-2
D gene: .
CDR3 protein: CASMSRVNTGELFF
CDR3 DNA: TGTGCCAGTATGTCGAGGGTAAACACCGGGGAGCTGTTTTTT

V gene: TRBV7-9
clone size: many
J gene: TRBJ1-2
D gene: TRBD1
CDR3 protein: CASSFQDRVGYTF
CDR3 DNA: TGTGCCAGCAGCTTTCAAGACAGGGTTGGCTACACCTTC

V gene: TRBV12-3/TRBV12-4
clone size: many
J gene: TRBJ2-1
D gene: TRBD1
CDR3 protein: CASSQFGQGAAFSGVGQFF
CDR3 DNA: TGTGCCAGCAGTCAATTCGGACAGGGGGCAGCGTTTTCGGGAGTGGGGCAGTTCTTC

V gene: TRBV12-3/TRBV12-4
clone size: many
J gene: TRBJ1-5
D gene: .
CDR3 protein: CASTGLGWGISNQPQHF
CDR3 DNA: TGTGCCAGCACGGGGTTAGGGTGGGGGATTAGCAATCAGCCCCAGCATTTT

V gene: TRBV18
clone size: .
J gene: TRBJ1-1
D gene: .
CDR3 protein: CASSPRAQDKAFF
CDR3 DNA: TGTGCCAGCTCACCACGGGCCCAGGACAAAGCTTTCTTT

V gene: TRBV7-3
clone size: many
J gene: TRBJ2-1
D gene: .
CDR3 protein: CASSPIGGDEQFF
CDR3 DNA: TGTGCCAGCAGCCCAATAGGGGGGGATGAGCAGTTCTTC

V gene: TRBV20-1
clone size: .
J gene: TRBJ2-7
D gene: .
CDR3 protein: CSASRPSGEQYF
CDR3 DNA: TGCAGTGCTAGCAGACCTTCGGGCGAGCAGTACTTC

V gene: TRBV29-1
clone size: .
J gene: TRBJ2-1
D gene: TRBD2
CDR3 protein: CSVEDHLAGNEQFF
CDR3 DNA: TGCAGCGTTGAAGATCACCTAGCGGGCAATGAGCAGTTCTTC

V gene: TRBV7-9
clone size: many
J gene: TRBJ2-1
D gene: .
CDR3 protein: CASSLAGAHEQFF
CDR3 DNA: TGTGCCAGCAGCTTAGCGGGAGCCCATGAGCAGTTCTTC

V gene: TRBV6-6
clone size: many
J gene: TRBJ2-2
D gene: .
CDR3 protein: CASSYSNYVQGSTGELFF
CDR3 DNA: TGTGCCAGCAGTTACTCGAATTACGTTCAGGGCTCAACCGGGGAGCTGTTTTTT

V gene: TRBV4-2
clone size: many
J gene: TRBJ1-2
D gene: .
CDR3 protein: CASSQENGYGYTF
CDR3 DNA: TGTGCCAGCAGCCAAGAGAACGGCTATGGCTACACCTTC

V gene: TRBV12-5
clone size: many
J gene: TRBJ2-7
D gene: .
CDR3 protein: CASGLQGASYEQYF
CDR3 DNA: TGTGCTAGTGGTTTGCAGGGAGCCTCTTACGAGCAGTACTTC

V gene: TRBV7-8
clone size: .
J gene: TRBJ1-2
D gene: .
CDR3 protein: CASSLRVGADSNYGYTF
CDR3 DNA: TGTGCCAGCAGCTTACGGGTTGGGGCAGATTCTAACTATGGCTACACCTTC

V gene: TRBV29-1
clone size: .
J gene: TRBJ1-1
D gene: .
CDR3 protein: CTPQEVNTEAFF
CDR3 DNA: TGCACCCCCCAGGAGGTGAACACTGAAGCTTTCTTT